This TCR beta chain was recovered during a study of CD4 T cells in relation to SARS-CoV-2 and coronaviruses. Across the study: ViraFEST: approximately 10-day antigen culture of PBMCs, then TCR beta CDR3 sequencing. General observations from the study: The cross-reactivity analysis covered only spike protein, not other viral proteins. Crossreactive clones expanded significantly less to SARS-CoV-2 than monoreactive clones.

Generated by immunoSEQ multiplex PCR, the TCRdb table keeps only in-frame clones and is missing some. In the table there are 19,000 or so clones, approximately 82% of which are singletons. The unexposed donors gave CD4+ T cells in about 2010-2019, prior to COVID-19. The cells were cultured for less than twelve days before CD4+ T cells were isolated. Testing used SARS-CoV-2 S/N and four cold-coronavirus spikes on unexposed-donor CD4+ T cells, cells permitting. On this clone: What it binds is unknown.

The specimen was CD4+ T cells from PBMCs, cultured in vitro. The clonotype originates from a human donor in good health.

This CDR3 is CAWSQGGGTDTQYF. CDR3 nucleotides: TGTGCCTGGTCCCAAGGGGGAGGCACAGATACGCAGTATTTT. The V gene is TRBV30, the J gene TRBJ2-3, with D tentatively TRBD1 (6 bases). CDR3 length: 14 residues. The germline gives CDR1 GTSNPN, CDR2 SVGIG (reference sequence). Deletions cut 5 bases from V and 1 base from J, with 13 bases between.